The clone carrying this T cell receptor (beta chain) was counted between two and nine times. Its matching antigen is unknown. CDR3 length: 12 residues. V was trimmed by 5 bases and J by 5 bases, leaving 13 bases between them. The V gene's germline CDR1 is GTSNPN and CDR2 SVGIG (reference sequence). These data belong to a study of beta chain features in type 1 diabetes. Across the whole study: On cell yields, gender and age, patients and healthy donors were similar.

Investigators reverse transcribed all isolated RNA, so they sequenced expressed TCRB transcripts. Data came from immunoSEQ multiplex PCR; TCRdb stores just in-frame clones and leaves some out. The sample records approximately 250,000 clones, roughly a tenth being singletons. Study results and caveats: Moderate yet significant TCRB CDR3 shortening was seen in Type 1 diabetes patients in all four CD4+ subsets. Patients' naive, central memory and Treg TCRB repertoires seemed closer to one another than those of healthy donors.

The sample comprised naive CD4+ T cells from blood. This receptor was obtained from a man aged 25 to 45 with type 1 diabetes. The chain links TRBV30 to TRBJ2-7; the D is unclear. CDR3: CAWVSGFNEQYF. The CDR3 DNA sequence: TGTGCCTGGGTGTCCGGTTTCAACGAGCAGTACTTC. The complete variable domain, with remaining parts taken from reference TRBV30 and TRBJ2-7, reads SQTIHQWPATLVQPVGSPLSLECTVEGTSNPNLYWYRQAAGRGLQLLFYSVGIGQISSEVPQNLSASRPQDRQFILSSKKLLLSDSGFYLCAWVSGFNEQYFGPGTRLTVT.